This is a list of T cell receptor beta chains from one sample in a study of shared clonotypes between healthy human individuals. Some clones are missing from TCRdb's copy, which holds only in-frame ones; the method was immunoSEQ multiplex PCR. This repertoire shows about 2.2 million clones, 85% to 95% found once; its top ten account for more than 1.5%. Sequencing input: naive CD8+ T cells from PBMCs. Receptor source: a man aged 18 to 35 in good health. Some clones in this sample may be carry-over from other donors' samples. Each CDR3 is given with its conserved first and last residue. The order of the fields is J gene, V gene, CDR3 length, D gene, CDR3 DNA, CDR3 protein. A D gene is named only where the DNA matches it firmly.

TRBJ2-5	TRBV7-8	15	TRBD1	TGTGCCAGCAGCTATGGGACAGGGGGCGCGGAGACCCAGTACTTC	CASSYGTGGAETQYF
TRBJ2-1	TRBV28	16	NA	TGTGCCAGCAGGCCCCACCGGCGGTCAATATACAATGAGCAGTTCTTC	CASRPHRRSIYNEQFF
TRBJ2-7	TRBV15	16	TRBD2	TGTGCCACCAGGTCAACCGGGGCTAGCGGGACCTACGAGCAGTACTTC	CATRSTGASGTYEQYF
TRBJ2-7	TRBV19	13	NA	TGTGCCAGTAGACAGGGAAGCACCTACGAGCAGTACTTC	CASRQGSTYEQYF
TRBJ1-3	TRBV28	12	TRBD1	TGTGCCAGCAGTTTTCAGGGGGAGGCCGCCGATTTT	CASSFQGEAADF
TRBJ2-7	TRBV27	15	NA	TGTGCCAGCAGTCAAAGGGATATTCGGAGCCACGAGCAGTACTTC	CASSQRDIRSHEQYF
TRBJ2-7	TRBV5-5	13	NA	TGTGCCAGCAGCTGGGACCTCGGGGAGGTGCAGTACTTC	CASSWDLGEVQYF
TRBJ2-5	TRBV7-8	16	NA	TGTGCCAGCAGCTTATGGCCCACGCAGAACCAAGAGACCCAGTACTTC	CASSLWPTQNQETQYF
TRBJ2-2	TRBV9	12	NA	TGTGCCAGCAGTCAAGACACCGGGGAGCTGTTTTTT	CASSQDTGELFF
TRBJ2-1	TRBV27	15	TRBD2	TGTGCCAGCAGTGCCGGGACTAGCGGGACAAATGAGCAGTTCTTC	CASSAGTSGTNEQFF
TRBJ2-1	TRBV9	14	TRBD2	TGTGCCAGCAGCTCTTGGACTAGCGACAATGAGCAGTTCTTC	CASSSWTSDNEQFF
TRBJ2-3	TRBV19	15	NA	TGTGCCAGTAGTATCCGGGGATCTAGCACAGATACGCAGTATTTT	CASSIRGSSTDTQYF
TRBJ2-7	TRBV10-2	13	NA	TGCGCCAGCAGTGAGCGGACTATATACGAGCAGTACTTC	CASSERTIYEQYF
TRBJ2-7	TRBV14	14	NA	TGTGCCAGCAGACCTCGGGACAACAACTACGAGCAGTACTTC	CASRPRDNNYEQYF
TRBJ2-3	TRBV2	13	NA	TGTGCCAGCAGTGAAAGGCGCACAGATACGCAGTATTTT	CASSERRTDTQYF